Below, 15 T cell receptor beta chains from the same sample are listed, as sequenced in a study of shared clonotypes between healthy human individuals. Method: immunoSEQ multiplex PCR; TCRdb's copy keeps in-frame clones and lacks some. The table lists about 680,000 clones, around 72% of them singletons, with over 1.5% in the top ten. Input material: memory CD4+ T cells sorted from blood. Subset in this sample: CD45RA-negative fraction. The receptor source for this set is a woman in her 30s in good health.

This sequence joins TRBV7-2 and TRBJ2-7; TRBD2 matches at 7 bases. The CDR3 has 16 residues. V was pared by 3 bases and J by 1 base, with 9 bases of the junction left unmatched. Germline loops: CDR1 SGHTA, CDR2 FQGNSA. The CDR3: CASSFGQPSGSYEQYF. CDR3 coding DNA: TGTGCCAGCAGCTTCGGCCAGCCTAGCGGATCCTACGAGCAGTACTTC.

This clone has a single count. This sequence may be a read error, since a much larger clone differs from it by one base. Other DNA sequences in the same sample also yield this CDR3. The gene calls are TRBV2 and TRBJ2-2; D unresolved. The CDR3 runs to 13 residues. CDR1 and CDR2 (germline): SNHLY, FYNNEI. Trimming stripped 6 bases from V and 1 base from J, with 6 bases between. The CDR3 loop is CASRRQNTGELFF. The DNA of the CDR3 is TGTGCCAGCAGACGACAGAACACCGGGGAGCTGTTTTTT.

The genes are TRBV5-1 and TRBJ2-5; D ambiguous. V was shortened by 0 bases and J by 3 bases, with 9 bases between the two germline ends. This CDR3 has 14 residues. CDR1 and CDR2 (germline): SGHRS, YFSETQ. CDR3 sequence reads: CASSLGHSKETQYF. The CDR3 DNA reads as TGCGCCAGCAGCTTGGGACATTCTAAAGAGACCCAGTACTTC.

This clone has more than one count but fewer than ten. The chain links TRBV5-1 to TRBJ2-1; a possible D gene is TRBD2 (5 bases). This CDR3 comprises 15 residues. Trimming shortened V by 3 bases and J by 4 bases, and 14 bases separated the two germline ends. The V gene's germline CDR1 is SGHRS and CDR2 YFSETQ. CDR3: CASSYTDSRYNEQFF. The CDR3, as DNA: TGCGCCAGCAGCTATACGGACTCGCGATACAATGAGCAGTTCTTC.

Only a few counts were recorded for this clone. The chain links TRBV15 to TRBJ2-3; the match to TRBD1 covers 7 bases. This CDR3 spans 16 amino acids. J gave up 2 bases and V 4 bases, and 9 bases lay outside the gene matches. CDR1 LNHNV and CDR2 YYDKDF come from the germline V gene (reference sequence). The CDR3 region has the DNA TGTGCCACCAGCAACCCGACAGGGACCCCCACAGATACGCAGTATTTT. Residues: CATSNPTGTPTDTQYF.

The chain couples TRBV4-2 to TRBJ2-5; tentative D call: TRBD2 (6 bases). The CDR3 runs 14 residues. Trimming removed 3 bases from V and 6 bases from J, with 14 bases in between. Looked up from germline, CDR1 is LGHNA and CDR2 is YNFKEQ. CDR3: CASSQGGGGQTQYF. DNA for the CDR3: TGTGCCAGCAGCCAGGGGGGAGGAGGGCAGACCCAGTACTTC.

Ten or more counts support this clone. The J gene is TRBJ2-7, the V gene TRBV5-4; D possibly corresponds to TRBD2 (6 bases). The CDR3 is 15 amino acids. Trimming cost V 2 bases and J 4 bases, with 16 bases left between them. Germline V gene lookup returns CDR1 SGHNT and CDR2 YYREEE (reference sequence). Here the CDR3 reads CASSLKPSVTYEQYF. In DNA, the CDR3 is TGTGCCAGCAGCTTAAAGCCTAGCGTGACTTACGAGCAGTACTTC.

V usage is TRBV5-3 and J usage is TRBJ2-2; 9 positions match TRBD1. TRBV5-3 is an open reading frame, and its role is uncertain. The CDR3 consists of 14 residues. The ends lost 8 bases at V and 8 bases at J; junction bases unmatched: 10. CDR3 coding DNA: TGTGCCAGCAGCACCGGACAGGGGATAGGGGAGCTGTTTTTT. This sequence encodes CASSTGQGIGELFF.

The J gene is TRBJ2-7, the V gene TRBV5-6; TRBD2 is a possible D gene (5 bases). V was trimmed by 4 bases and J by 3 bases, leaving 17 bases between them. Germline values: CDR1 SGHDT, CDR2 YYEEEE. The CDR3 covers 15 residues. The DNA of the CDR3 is TGTGCCAGCAGCCGCAGACCGGAGGCGGGCTACGAGCAGTACTTC. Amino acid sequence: CASSRRPEAGYEQYF.

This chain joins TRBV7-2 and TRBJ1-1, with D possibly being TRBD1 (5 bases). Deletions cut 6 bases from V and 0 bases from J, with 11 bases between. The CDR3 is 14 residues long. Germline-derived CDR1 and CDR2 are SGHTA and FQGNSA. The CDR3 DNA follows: TGTGCCAGCAGGGGGCCCTTTATGAACACTGAAGCTTTCTTT. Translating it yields CASRGPFMNTEAFF.

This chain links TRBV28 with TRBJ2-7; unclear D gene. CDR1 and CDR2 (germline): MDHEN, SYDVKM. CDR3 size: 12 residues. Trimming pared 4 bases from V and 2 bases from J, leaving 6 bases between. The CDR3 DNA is TGTGCCAGCAGTTCTGGGACCTACGAGCAGTACTTC. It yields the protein CASSSGTYEQYF.

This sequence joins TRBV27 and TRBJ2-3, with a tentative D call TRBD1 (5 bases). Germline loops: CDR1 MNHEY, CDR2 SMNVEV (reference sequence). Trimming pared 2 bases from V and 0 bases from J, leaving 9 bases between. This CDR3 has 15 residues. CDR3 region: CASSLVGHSTDTQYF. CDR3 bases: TGTGCCAGCAGTTTAGTGGGGCACAGCACAGATACGCAGTATTTT.

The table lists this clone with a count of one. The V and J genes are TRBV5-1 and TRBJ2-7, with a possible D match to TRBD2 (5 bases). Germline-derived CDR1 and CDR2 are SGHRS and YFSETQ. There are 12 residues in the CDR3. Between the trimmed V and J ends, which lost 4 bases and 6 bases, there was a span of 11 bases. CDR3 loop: CASSPPGVEQYF. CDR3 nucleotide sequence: TGCGCCAGCAGCCCCCCCGGGGTCGAGCAGTACTTC. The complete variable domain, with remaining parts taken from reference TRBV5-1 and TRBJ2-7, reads KAGVTQTPRYLIKTRGQQVTLSCSPISGHRSVSWYQQTPGQGLQFLFEYFSETQRNKGNFPGRFSGRQFSNSRSEMNVSTLELGDSALYLCASSPPGVEQYFGPGTRLTVT.

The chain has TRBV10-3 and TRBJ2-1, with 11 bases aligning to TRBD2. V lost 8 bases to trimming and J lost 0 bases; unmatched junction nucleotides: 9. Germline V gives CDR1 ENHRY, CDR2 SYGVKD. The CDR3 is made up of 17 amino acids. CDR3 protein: CAIGTSGSRSSYNEQFF. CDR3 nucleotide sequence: TGTGCCATCGGTACTAGCGGGAGTAGAAGCTCCTACAATGAGCAGTTCTTC.

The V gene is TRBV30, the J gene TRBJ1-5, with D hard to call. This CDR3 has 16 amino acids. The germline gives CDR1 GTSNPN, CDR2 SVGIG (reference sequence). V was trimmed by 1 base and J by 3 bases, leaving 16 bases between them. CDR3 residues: CAWSAGFLAINQPQHF. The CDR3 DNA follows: TGTGCCTGGAGTGCAGGTTTCCTAGCTATCAATCAGCCCCAGCATTTT. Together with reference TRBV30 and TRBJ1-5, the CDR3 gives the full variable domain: SQTIHQWPATLVQPVGSPLSLECTVEGTSNPNLYWYRQAAGRGLQLLFYSVGIGQISSEVPQNLSASRPQDRQFILSSKKLLLSDSGFYLCAWSAGFLAINQPQHFGDGTRLSIL.